Below, 18 T cell receptor beta chains from the same sample are listed, as sequenced in a study of somatic mutations in cytotoxic T cells in rheumatoid arthritis. TCRdb's copy holds only in-frame clones and misses some; the assay was immunoSEQ multiplex PCR. This sample has about 15,000 clones, with around 74% found just once. Specimen: CD8+ T cells sorted from blood. These receptors all come from an adult with rheumatoid arthritis.

The CDR3 nucleotides are TGTGCCAGCAGCCCGGGACTGATCTCTGGAAACACCATATATTTT. Translating it yields CASSPGLISGNTIYF. The chain couples TRBV13 to TRBJ1-3; possibly TRBD1 for D (5 bases). Germline V lookup: CDR1 PRHDT, CDR2 FYEKMQ (reference sequence). CDR3 size: 15 residues. V gave up 5 bases and J gave up 0 bases, with 11 bases separating them.

This clone is a singleton in its sample. This chain connects TRBV20-1 to TRBJ2-1, with D perhaps TRBD2 (6 bases). The V end was cut by 3 bases, the J end by 8 bases, with 8 bases between. CDR3 size: 11 residues. Looked up from germline, CDR1 is DFQATT and CDR2 is SNEGSKA (reference sequence). CDR3: CSAREGDEQFF. CDR3 DNA sequence: TGCAGTGCTAGGGAGGGCGATGAGCAGTTCTTC.

This chain uses TRBV11-3 with TRBJ2-5; the D is unclear. Germline lookup yields CDR1 SGHNT and CDR2 YENEEA. Trimming took off 5 bases at V and 4 bases at J, with 17 bases between the two ends. CDR3 length: 15 residues. CDR3 nucleotide sequence: TGTGCCAGCAGCACGCGGACCGGGCCCGGAGAGACCCAGTACTTC. Translated: CASSTRTGPGETQYF. Full variable domain (outside the CDR3, taken from reference TRBV11-3 and TRBJ2-5): EAGVVQSPRYKIIEKKQPVAFWCNPISGHNTLYWYLQNLGQGPELLIRYENEEAVDDSQLPKDRFSAERLKGVDSTLKIQPAELGDSAVYLCASSTRTGPGETQYFGPGTRLLVL.

The genes are TRBV28 and TRBJ2-7; TRBD2 is a possible D gene (5 bases). Trimming cost V 3 bases and J 11 bases, with 17 bases left between them. This CDR3 is 13 amino acids long. Per germline, CDR1 MDHEN and CDR2 SYDVKM. The CDR3 is CASSFPNQPGEYF. The CDR3 DNA reads as TGTGCCAGCAGTTTCCCCAATCAACCCGGGGAGTACTTC. The full variable domain, with the rest looked up from reference TRBV28 and TRBJ2-7, is DVKVTQSSRYLVKRTGEKVFLECVQDMDHENMFWYRQDPGLGLRLIYFSYDVKMKEKGDIPEGYSVSREKKERFSLILESASTNQTSMYLCASSFPNQPGEYFGPGTRLTVT.

CDR3 amino acids: CASLAGGDNEQFF. The CDR3 region has the DNA TGTGCCAGCCTAGCGGGGGGCGACAATGAGCAGTTCTTC. The rearrangement uses TRBV2 and TRBJ2-1, with 11 bases matching TRBD2. Trimming cost V 8 bases and J 5 bases; bases outside gene matches: 2. From germline, CDR1 is SNHLY and CDR2 FYNNEI. CDR3 size: 13 residues.

The J gene is TRBJ2-3, the V gene TRBV4-1; D is perhaps TRBD1 or TRBD2 (6 bases each). Trimming removed 0 bases at V and 2 bases at J, with 15 bases between. Germline V gene sequence: CDR1 MGHRA, CDR2 YSYEKL. There are 17 residues in the CDR3. DNA of the CDR3: TGCGCCAGCAGCCAAGAAGGAGGCGGGACATCCACAGATACGCAGTATTTT. As protein: CASSQEGGGTSTDTQYF.

The chain has TRBV27 and TRBJ2-7; weak D call: TRBD2 (5 bases). Germline V gene data show CDR1 as MNHEY and CDR2 as SMNVEV (reference sequence). V lost 6 bases, J lost 0 bases, and 18 bases lay in between. The CDR3 spans 16 residues. CDR3 in amino acids: CASRGLGLYGSYEQYV. CDR3 nucleotides: TGTGCCAGCAGGGGATTAGGACTGTATGGCTCCTACGAGCAGTACGTC.

The CDR3 coding sequence is TGCGCCAGCAGCCCGGGACAGAACTACGAGCAGTACGTC. It translates to CASSPGQNYEQYV. The chain employs TRBV10-2 and TRBJ2-7, with 7 nucleotides matching TRBD1. The CDR3 is made up of 13 amino acids. V lost 6 bases to trimming and J lost 3 bases; unmatched junction nucleotides: 5. Germline assignment: CDR1 WSHSY and CDR2 SAAADI.

The CDR3 bases are TGTGCCAGCAGCGGCTCGGGGGGGTTCGGCTACACCTTC. Its translation: CASSGSGGFGYTF. This chain links TRBV9 with TRBJ1-2, with D perhaps matching TRBD1 (5 bases). The germline gives CDR1 SGDLS, CDR2 YYNGEE. This CDR3 comprises 13 residues. Trimming removed 3 bases at V and 8 bases at J, with 14 bases between.

This sequence joins TRBV15 and TRBJ2-1, with TRBD2 as a possible D gene (6 bases). There are 13 residues in the CDR3. With 9 bases removed from V and 0 bases from J, the gap between germline ends came to 9 bases. Germline V CDR1 and CDR2: LNHNV, YYDKDF (reference sequence). CDR3 sequence: CATRDFSYNEQFF. CDR3 nucleotide sequence: TGTGCCACAAGGGACTTCTCCTACAATGAGCAGTTCTTC. Based on the CDR3 plus reference TRBV15 and TRBJ2-1, the full variable domain is DAMVIQNPRYQVTQFGKPVTLSCSQTLNHNVMYWYQQKSSQAPKLLFHYYDKDFNNEADTPDNFQSRRPNTSFCFLDIRSPGLGDTAMYLCATRDFSYNEQFFGPGTRLTVL.

This clone was detected only a few times. V gene TRBV4-1 combines with J gene TRBJ1-2; D call uncertain. Germline assignment: CDR1 MGHRA and CDR2 YSYEKL. The CDR3 spans 13 residues. V was pared by 4 bases and J by 10 bases, with 16 bases between. The CDR3 nucleotides read TGCGCCAGCAGCCGCATAACGGGAGGTGACTACACCTTC. It translates to CASSRITGGDYTF.

J is TRBJ2-7 and V is TRBV2; TRBD1 matches 9 bases. In germline, CDR1 is SNHLY, CDR2 FYNNEI. This CDR3 is 17 amino acids long. The chain's CDR3 is CALIRDRAQSRVYEQYF. CDR3 in DNA: TGTGCACTAATCCGGGACAGGGCCCAGAGTAGGGTCTACGAGCAGTACTTC.

The chain joins TRBV28 to TRBJ1-1; the D is unclear. Germline V CDR1 and CDR2: MDHEN, SYDVKM. The CDR3 totals 15 residues. Between the trimmed V and J ends, which lost 6 bases and 1 base, there was a span of 15 bases. Here the CDR3 DNA reads TGTGCCAGCAGCCTGAGGGCAGGCCGGAACACTGAAGCTTTCTTT. It translates to CASSLRAGRNTEAFF.

This clone is categorized as large (0.1 to 1%). The chain couples TRBV29-1 to TRBJ1-1, with no clear D. Looked up from germline, CDR1 is SQVTM and CDR2 is ANQGSEA. CDR3 length equals 11 residues. As DNA, the CDR3 is TGCAGTCTCCGGGTGAACACTGAAGCTTTCTTT. It yields the protein CSLRVNTEAFF.

The chain employs TRBV10-3 and TRBJ1-5; the match to TRBD1 covers 7 bases. The CDR3 has 14 residues. J was trimmed by 3 bases and V by 6 bases; bases with no gene match: 5. Germline CDR1 reads ENHRY; CDR2 reads SYGVKD. In DNA form, the CDR3 reads TGTGCCATCAGCCGGACAGGCGACAATCAGCCCCAGCATTTT. It specifies CAISRTGDNQPQHF.

This chain connects TRBV10-2 to TRBJ2-1; no clear D gene. This CDR3 contains 12 residues. The germline V and J ends were trimmed by 6 bases and 6 bases, with 9 bases remaining between them. The germline V gene has CDR1 WSHSY and CDR2 SAAADI. CDR3 residues: CASRSFGNEQFF. As DNA, the CDR3 is TGCGCCAGCAGGAGTTTTGGCAATGAGCAGTTCTTC.

The V call is TRBV13, the J call TRBJ2-3; D is uncertain. Germline V gene data show CDR1 as PRHDT and CDR2 as FYEKMQ (reference sequence). Trimming removed 3 bases at V and 3 bases at J, with 16 bases between. The CDR3 spans 16 residues. The CDR3 sequence is CASSFVTDSWTDTQYF. CDR3 nucleotide sequence: TGTGCCAGCAGCTTTGTAACCGACTCTTGGACAGATACGCAGTATTTT. Using reference TRBV13 and TRBJ2-3 for the parts outside the CDR3, the full variable domain is AAGVIQSPRHLIKEKRETATLKCYPIPRHDTVYWYQQGPGQDPQFLISFYEKMQSDKGSIPDRFSAQQFSDYHSELNMSSLELGDSALYFCASSFVTDSWTDTQYFGPGTRLTVL.

The chain recombines TRBV11-2 with TRBJ2-5; 9 nucleotides align to TRBD2. This CDR3 has 15 amino acids. Per the germline V gene, CDR1 is SGHAT and CDR2 is FQNNGV. V lost 1 base and J lost 2; bases outside the gene matches: 2. CDR3 protein: CASSLASGEQETQYF. CDR3 DNA: TGTGCCAGCAGCTTAGCTAGCGGGGAACAAGAGACCCAGTACTTC.